This paragraph reports one T cell receptor (beta chain). The CDR3 has 15 amino acids. From germline, CDR1 is MNHEY and CDR2 SVGEGT. The trim removed 2 bases at V and 0 bases at J, leaving 2 bases unmatched. This record belongs to a study of molecular identifiers for immune sequencing clone quantification. Libraries of bulk TCR were made by previously described methods (with listed TCR primers). TCRdb processed the PCR reads anew with MiXCR; each CDR3 protein has one entry. The profile shows approximately 550,000 distinct CDR3 sequences, about 25% of them singletons. V usage is TRBV6-2 or TRBV6-3 and J usage is TRBJ1-2; 8 nucleotides match TRBD1. The source of this sequence is a human donor in good health. Some libraries in this study had Jurkat cell RNA spiked in. The sequenced material came from naive CD8+ T cells from blood, with Jurkat cell RNA spiked in. Subset specified: FACS-sorted CD8+CD4-CCR7+CD45RA+ naive T cells. CDR3 region: CASSYQGAPNYGYTF. For the CDR3, the DNA is TGTGCCAGCAGTTACCAGGGGGCGCCTAACTATGGCTACACCTTC.